Detailed here is one T cell receptor (beta chain). The antigen remains unidentified. The V gene lost 3 bases and the J gene lost 8 bases, with 20 bases spanning the gap. The CDR3 runs 15 residues. The germline gives CDR1 SGHRS, CDR2 YFSETQ. The PCR used 60 Vbeta and 13 Jbeta primers. Only in-frame clones appear in the TCRdb table, and some are missing; sequencing was by immunoSEQ multiplex PCR. In the table there are about 190,000 clones, 75% to 80% of which are singletons. The sample comes from a study of cytomegalovirus exposure and HLA in healthy donors. The study's findings and limits: CMV serostatus was the sole immune exposure information available. Exclusion applied to some V segments, including TRBV6-2 and TRBV6-3, as they were indistinguishable. Data from an earlier analysis indicated that most TCR beta V segments were productive either about 90% or about 30% of the time.

The source is a woman aged 30 to 39 in good health and CMV-seropositive. The rearrangement joins TRBV5-1 to TRBJ1-1; D not certain. Input material: PBMCs. The DNA for the CDR3 is TGCGCCAGCAGCTCCGGGCTTTTGGTCGGGGAAGAAGCTTTCTTT. It codes for CASSSGLLVGEEAFF.